This T cell receptor (beta chain) was sequenced during a study of blood T cell repertoires in COVID-19. Study context: Sites across the United States, Italy and Spain contributed samples from acute and convalescent COVID-19. The cDNA or gDNA used as material had been derived from T cells, B-cell-depleted T cells, or PBMCs.

In the source study's methods: Amplifying reference gene primers gave estimates of nucleated cell counts. Method: immunoSEQ multiplex PCR; TCRdb's copy keeps in-frame clones and lacks some. That table gives V, J and clone size, and the DNA gave D and trimming. The table has about 210,000 clones, around 80% seen once. V lost 0 bases, J lost 2 bases, and 6 bases stayed unmatched. CDR3 length: 16 amino acids. In germline, CDR1 is GTSNPN, CDR2 SVGIG (reference sequence). The chain is built from TRBV30 and TRBJ2-1, with TRBD2 identical over 8 bases. The specimen was peripheral blood. This sequence originates from a middle-aged woman with acute or convalescent COVID-19. The CDR3 region is CAWSVLGRVTYNEQFF. CDR3 DNA sequence: TGTGCCTGGAGTGTCCTCGGGAGGGTCACCTACAATGAGCAGTTCTTC.